The rows below give T cell receptor beta chains drawn from one sample of a study of T cell repertoires in cytomegalovirus infection. Via MiXCR, TCRdb re-called the reads, giving one row per CDR3 protein. The profile shows 200,000 to 300,000 distinct CDR3 sequences, over 8% of them singletons. Sequenced material: PBMCs. Receptors were obtained from a human donor in good health (CMV status not recorded). Some clones in this sample may be carry-over from other donors' samples. Each CDR3 is given with its conserved first and last residue. The D gene is left open where the match is weak. Not every row has a clone size; where given, it reads once, few, many or a size class.

d_call: NA; j_call: TRBJ1-1; v_call: TRBV7-9; cdr3_length: 14; clone_size: many; cdr3_nt: TGTGCCAGCAGCTTAAAGAAATCGAACACTGAAGCTTTCTTT; cdr3_aa: CASSLKKSNTEAFF
d_call: TRBD2; j_call: TRBJ2-4; v_call: TRBV7-2; cdr3_length: 14; clone_size: many; cdr3_nt: TGTGCCAGCAGCTTAAGGCTAGCGGGAAACATTCAGTACTTC; cdr3_aa: CASSLRLAGNIQYF
d_call: NA; j_call: TRBJ2-5; v_call: TRBV7-2; cdr3_length: 13; clone_size: few; cdr3_nt: TGTGCCAGCTGCCAGGGGAGGCAAGAGACCCAGTACTTC; cdr3_aa: CASCQGRQETQYF
d_call: TRBD1; j_call: TRBJ1-5; v_call: TRBV5-1; cdr3_length: 16; clone_size: NA; cdr3_nt: TGCGCCAGCCAGACAGGGTCCCCATCTAGCAATCAGCCCCAGCATTTT; cdr3_aa: CASQTGSPSSNQPQHF
d_call: NA; j_call: TRBJ1-5; v_call: TRBV27; cdr3_length: 14; clone_size: few; cdr3_nt: TGTGCCAGCAGCAACTCTTTTAGCAATCAGCCCCAGCATTTT; cdr3_aa: CASSNSFSNQPQHF
d_call: NA; j_call: TRBJ2-7; v_call: TRBV7-9; cdr3_length: 15; clone_size: many; cdr3_nt: TGTGCCAGCAGCTTAGCCTTAGGACAGTCCGACGAGCAGTACTTC; cdr3_aa: CASSLALGQSDEQYF
d_call: NA; j_call: TRBJ2-7; v_call: TRBV12-3/TRBV12-4; cdr3_length: 13; clone_size: many; cdr3_nt: TGTGCCAGCAGTTTAGGTCGGGTAGACGAGCAGTACTTC; cdr3_aa: CASSLGRVDEQYF
d_call: NA; j_call: TRBJ2-2; v_call: TRBV10-2; cdr3_length: 14; clone_size: NA; cdr3_nt: TGCGCCAGCAGTGATCCGGTAGCTACCGGGGAGCTGTTTTTT; cdr3_aa: CASSDPVATGELFF
d_call: TRBD1; j_call: TRBJ1-5; v_call: TRBV19; cdr3_length: 15; clone_size: many; cdr3_nt: TGTGCCAGTAGAGGCAGGACAGGGGGCAATCAGCCCCAGCATTTT; cdr3_aa: CASRGRTGGNQPQHF
d_call: NA; j_call: TRBJ1-5; v_call: TRBV7-2; cdr3_length: 15; clone_size: many; cdr3_nt: TGTGCCAGCAGCTTAGAGGGAATTGGCAATCAGCCCCAGCATTTT; cdr3_aa: CASSLEGIGNQPQHF
d_call: TRBD1; j_call: TRBJ1-2; v_call: TRBV27; cdr3_length: 14; clone_size: many; cdr3_nt: TGTGCCAGCAGTTTATCGACAGGGTCGTTTGGCTACACCTTC; cdr3_aa: CASSLSTGSFGYTF
d_call: NA; j_call: TRBJ1-4; v_call: TRBV4-3; cdr3_length: 16; clone_size: many; cdr3_nt: TGCGCCAGCAGCCGTGGACAGTTTGCAACTAATGAAAAACTGTTTTTT; cdr3_aa: CASSRGQFATNEKLFF
d_call: NA; j_call: TRBJ2-1; v_call: TRBV14; cdr3_length: 14; clone_size: NA; cdr3_nt: TGTGCCAGCAGCCAGAGGTCCCAATACAATGAGCAGTTCTTC; cdr3_aa: CASSQRSQYNEQFF
d_call: NA; j_call: TRBJ1-2; v_call: TRBV10-2; cdr3_length: 12; clone_size: many; cdr3_nt: TGCGCCAGCAGTGAGTTAAACGATGGCTACACCTTC; cdr3_aa: CASSELNDGYTF
d_call: NA; j_call: TRBJ2-2; v_call: TRBV7-2; cdr3_length: 14; clone_size: few; cdr3_nt: TGTGCCAGCATGGGGCAGGGACGCACCGGGGAGCTGTTTTTT; cdr3_aa: CASMGQGRTGELFF
d_call: NA; j_call: TRBJ2-7; v_call: TRBV20-1; cdr3_length: 15; clone_size: few; cdr3_nt: TGCAGTGCTAGTGGGCTTACCCTTTCATCCTACGAGCAGTACTTC; cdr3_aa: CSASGLTLSSYEQYF
d_call: NA; j_call: TRBJ2-7; v_call: TRBV29-1; cdr3_length: 15; clone_size: few; cdr3_nt: TGCAGCGTTGGAGGCTCCGGGACACCCCCCTACGAGCAGTACTTC; cdr3_aa: CSVGGSGTPPYEQYF
d_call: TRBD2; j_call: TRBJ2-1; v_call: TRBV11-2; cdr3_length: 17; clone_size: many; cdr3_nt: TGTGCCAGCAGCTTAGAGCTCGGCGAGCGGGGGACCAATGAGCAGTTCTTC; cdr3_aa: CASSLELGERGTNEQFF
d_call: TRBD1; j_call: TRBJ2-2; v_call: TRBV5-1; cdr3_length: 15; clone_size: few; cdr3_nt: TGCGCCAGCAGCTTGGCCTGGAAGGGGGCGGACGAGCTGTTTTTT; cdr3_aa: CASSLAWKGADELFF
d_call: TRBD2; j_call: TRBJ2-1; v_call: TRBV7-4; cdr3_length: 15; clone_size: many; cdr3_nt: TGTGCCAGCAGCTTACGCGGGAGGGCCGGAGATGAGCAGTTCTTC; cdr3_aa: CASSLRGRAGDEQFF
d_call: NA; j_call: TRBJ1-2; v_call: TRBV11-2; cdr3_length: 14; clone_size: NA; cdr3_nt: TGTGCCAGCAGCTTTTACGTTCAGGGGTCCGGCTACACCTTC; cdr3_aa: CASSFYVQGSGYTF
d_call: NA; j_call: TRBJ1-4; v_call: TRBV7-3; cdr3_length: 15; clone_size: few; cdr3_nt: TGTGCCAGCAGCCCAAGACAGTCAACTAATGAAAAACTGTTTTTT; cdr3_aa: CASSPRQSTNEKLFF
d_call: NA; j_call: TRBJ1-1; v_call: TRBV7-2; cdr3_length: 14; clone_size: few; cdr3_nt: TGTGCCAGCAGCTTAGTCGGTTCCGGGGCGAAAGCTTTCTTT; cdr3_aa: CASSLVGSGAKAFF
d_call: TRBD2; j_call: TRBJ2-3; v_call: TRBV7-3; cdr3_length: 18; clone_size: many; cdr3_nt: TGTGCCAGCAGCTTAGGCCCGGGGGGGGGCCCTTTCACAGATACGCAGTATTTT; cdr3_aa: CASSLGPGGGPFTDTQYF
d_call: NA; j_call: TRBJ1-6; v_call: TRBV12-3/TRBV12-4; cdr3_length: 13; clone_size: many; cdr3_nt: TGTGCCAGCAGGGGACGGGATAATTCACCCCTCCACTTT; cdr3_aa: CASRGRDNSPLHF
d_call: TRBD2; j_call: TRBJ2-7; v_call: TRBV4-1; cdr3_length: 15; clone_size: few; cdr3_nt: TGTGCCAGCAGCCAGGGACTAGCGGACTCCTACGAGCAGTACTTC; cdr3_aa: CASSQGLADSYEQYF
d_call: TRBD1; j_call: TRBJ2-5; v_call: TRBV7-2; cdr3_length: 14; clone_size: many; cdr3_nt: TGTGCCAGCAGTATCCCCAGGGGGCAACAGACCCAGTACTTC; cdr3_aa: CASSIPRGQQTQYF
d_call: TRBD2; j_call: TRBJ2-3; v_call: TRBV7-2; cdr3_length: 15; clone_size: many; cdr3_nt: TGTGCCAGCAGCTCCGGGGGAGGGCGACAAGATACGCAGTATTTT; cdr3_aa: CASSSGGGRQDTQYF
d_call: NA; j_call: TRBJ2-1; v_call: TRBV7-2; cdr3_length: 15; clone_size: many; cdr3_nt: TGTGCCAGCAGCTTAACCCTGGGTAGGCGGGTTGAGCAGTTCTTC; cdr3_aa: CASSLTLGRRVEQFF
d_call: NA; j_call: TRBJ2-3; v_call: TRBV7-9; cdr3_length: 11; clone_size: many; cdr3_nt: TGTGCCAGCAGCTTAACAGATACGCAGTATTTT; cdr3_aa: CASSLTDTQYF
d_call: TRBD2; j_call: TRBJ2-7; v_call: TRBV7-2; cdr3_length: 15; clone_size: many; cdr3_nt: TGTGCCAGCAGCTTAGAAGGACTAGCGCGGTACGAGCAGTACTTC; cdr3_aa: CASSLEGLARYEQYF
d_call: TRBD1; j_call: TRBJ1-1; v_call: TRBV4-3; cdr3_length: 16; clone_size: many; cdr3_nt: TGCGCCAGCAGCCAGGTCTACGACAGGGGGTCGACTGAAGCTTTCTTT; cdr3_aa: CASSQVYDRGSTEAFF
d_call: NA; j_call: TRBJ1-2; v_call: TRBV7-2; cdr3_length: 14; clone_size: many; cdr3_nt: TGTGCCAGCAGCCGTAGGGTTTTTGACTATGGCTACACCTTC; cdr3_aa: CASSRRVFDYGYTF
d_call: TRBD1; j_call: TRBJ1-5; v_call: TRBV2; cdr3_length: 15; clone_size: many; cdr3_nt: TGTGCCAGCAGTGAAGGAGGGACAGGGAGCAAGCCCCAGCATTTT; cdr3_aa: CASSEGGTGSKPQHF
d_call: NA; j_call: TRBJ2-1; v_call: TRBV30; cdr3_length: 14; clone_size: few; cdr3_nt: TGTGCCTGGAGACCGGGATTCCCCAACAATGAGCAGTTCTTC; cdr3_aa: CAWRPGFPNNEQFF
d_call: NA; j_call: TRBJ2-4; v_call: TRBV6-5; cdr3_length: 11; clone_size: many; cdr3_nt: TGTGCCAGCGGACAAGGAAACATTCAGTACTTC; cdr3_aa: CASGQGNIQYF
d_call: NA; j_call: TRBJ2-2; v_call: TRBV20-1; cdr3_length: 14; clone_size: NA; cdr3_nt: TGCAGTGCTAGAGTTGGGCCCAACACCGGGGAGCTGTTTTTT; cdr3_aa: CSARVGPNTGELFF
d_call: TRBD1; j_call: TRBJ2-7; v_call: TRBV20-1; cdr3_length: 15; clone_size: NA; cdr3_nt: TGCAGTGCTGGGCCCCTCGGACAGGGGGCCTACGAGCAGTACTTC; cdr3_aa: CSAGPLGQGAYEQYF
d_call: TRBD2; j_call: TRBJ2-5; v_call: TRBV7-2; cdr3_length: 16; clone_size: NA; cdr3_nt: TGTGCCAGCAGCCCCGACCGACTAGCGGGAACAGAGACCCAGTACTTC; cdr3_aa: CASSPDRLAGTETQYF
d_call: TRBD1; j_call: TRBJ1-6; v_call: TRBV7-2; cdr3_length: 13; clone_size: few; cdr3_nt: TGTGCCACCTTGGGACAGTATAATTCACCCCTCCACTTT; cdr3_aa: CATLGQYNSPLHF
d_call: NA; j_call: TRBJ2-1; v_call: TRBV7-2; cdr3_length: 11; clone_size: many; cdr3_nt: TGTGCCAGCAGCTTTAGCAATGAGCAGTTCTTC; cdr3_aa: CASSFSNEQFF
d_call: TRBD1; j_call: TRBJ1-2; v_call: TRBV12-3/TRBV12-4; cdr3_length: 13; clone_size: many; cdr3_nt: TGTGCCAGCAGTCCTTACAGGGGCCGAGGCTACACCTTC; cdr3_aa: CASSPYRGRGYTF
d_call: NA; j_call: TRBJ1-6; v_call: TRBV20-1; cdr3_length: 13; clone_size: few; cdr3_nt: TGCAGTGCTAAGAGCTCCTATAATTCACCCCTCCACTTT; cdr3_aa: CSAKSSYNSPLHF
d_call: NA; j_call: TRBJ2-1; v_call: TRBV6-4; cdr3_length: 15; clone_size: many; cdr3_nt: TGTGCCAGCAGTGACGAGCGCGCCCCGTACAATGAGCAGTTCTTC; cdr3_aa: CASSDERAPYNEQFF
d_call: NA; j_call: TRBJ2-7; v_call: TRBV7-2; cdr3_length: 14; clone_size: many; cdr3_nt: TGTGCCAGCAGCTTGTCGGCGGGGCCCAACGAGCAGTACTTC; cdr3_aa: CASSLSAGPNEQYF
d_call: NA; j_call: TRBJ2-2; v_call: TRBV12-3/TRBV12-4; cdr3_length: 15; clone_size: many; cdr3_nt: TGTGCCAGCAGTTCAGGGAAAGAGGTCGCCGGGGAGCTGTTTTTT; cdr3_aa: CASSSGKEVAGELFF
d_call: NA; j_call: TRBJ2-7; v_call: TRBV7-2; cdr3_length: 15; clone_size: many; cdr3_nt: TGTGCCAGCAGCTTAGGTTGGGGCCTCTCCTACGAGCAGTACTTC; cdr3_aa: CASSLGWGLSYEQYF
d_call: NA; j_call: TRBJ1-3; v_call: TRBV7-9; cdr3_length: 14; clone_size: many; cdr3_nt: TGTGCCAGCAGCATTACAGGCTCTGGAAACACCATATATTTT; cdr3_aa: CASSITGSGNTIYF
d_call: NA; j_call: TRBJ1-4; v_call: TRBV4-1; cdr3_length: 13; clone_size: NA; cdr3_nt: TGCGCCAGCAGCCAAGATTTTTTCGAAAAACTGTTTTTT; cdr3_aa: CASSQDFFEKLFF
d_call: TRBD2; j_call: TRBJ2-5; v_call: TRBV20-1; cdr3_length: 17; clone_size: many; cdr3_nt: TGCAGTGCCCTCGGCGGTAGCGGGGGAAGGTTGGGAGGGACCCAGTACTTC; cdr3_aa: CSALGGSGGRLGGTQYF
d_call: NA; j_call: TRBJ2-7; v_call: TRBV7-2; cdr3_length: 14; clone_size: many; cdr3_nt: TGTGCCAGCAGCCCCGCGGGGTTGGACTACGAGCAGTACTTC; cdr3_aa: CASSPAGLDYEQYF
d_call: NA; j_call: TRBJ1-1; v_call: TRBV30; cdr3_length: 14; clone_size: NA; cdr3_nt: TGTGCCTGGAGACCCCCGGGACAAAACACTGAAGCTTTCTTT; cdr3_aa: CAWRPPGQNTEAFF
d_call: TRBD2; j_call: TRBJ2-7; v_call: TRBV7-2; cdr3_length: 15; clone_size: many; cdr3_nt: TGTGCCAGCAGGGGGGGAGGGAGCAGCTCCTACGAGCAGTACTTC; cdr3_aa: CASRGGGSSSYEQYF
d_call: NA; j_call: TRBJ2-7; v_call: TRBV6-5; cdr3_length: 13; clone_size: few; cdr3_nt: TGTGCCAGCAGTTACGTAGACGATGGGTTAAAGTACTTC; cdr3_aa: CASSYVDDGLKYF
d_call: NA; j_call: TRBJ1-2; v_call: TRBV7-2; cdr3_length: 14; clone_size: many; cdr3_nt: TGTGCCAGCAGTCAGGGGAATCGAGACTATGGCTACACCTTC; cdr3_aa: CASSQGNRDYGYTF